The clone carrying this TCR beta chain occurred once. What it recognizes is unknown. The V gene's germline CDR1 is SGHTS and CDR2 YDEGEE. The CDR3 totals 16 residues. V was pared by 3 bases and J by 7 bases, with 9 bases of the junction left unmatched. The sample originates from a study of T cell responses to AZD1222 COVID-19 vaccine. Background on the study: The study pooled second doses at about 4 or about 12 weeks. Study-wide points: Baseline serology detected seropositivity in only six AZD1222 recipients.

The method was immunoSEQ multiplex PCR; TCRdb's version includes in-frame clones alone and lacks a portion of them. This sample has just over 95,000 clones; about 89% occur once, and the top ten carry around 3.5%. This receptor was obtained from an adult in good health. The sample was peripheral blood, taken on day 0 of AZD1222 vaccination. V gene TRBV5-8 combines with J gene TRBJ1-5, with 11 bases identical to TRBD1. CDR3 in DNA: TGTGCCAGCAGCTGGACTGGACAGGGGGCCGGGCAGCCCCAGCATTTT. Protein product: CASSWTGQGAGQPQHF. Together with reference TRBV5-8 and TRBJ1-5, the CDR3 gives the full variable domain: EAGVTQSPTHLIKTRGQQATLRCSPISGHTSVYWYQQALGLGLQFLLWYDEGEERNRGNFPPRFSGRQFPNYSSELNVNALELEDSALYLCASSWTGQGAGQPQHFGDGTRLSIL.